Below are 2 T cell receptor beta chains sequenced from a single sample in a study of molecular identifiers for immune sequencing clone quantification. TCRdb used MiXCR to reprocess the PCR reads, holding one entry per CDR3 protein. The sample contains some 97,000 distinct CDR3 sequences, 20% to 30% of which appear only once. The specimen was naive CD8+ T cells from blood, with Jurkat cell RNA spiked in. The subset here: FACS-sorted CD8+CD4-CCR7+CD45RA+ naive T cells. The receptors shown here come from a human donor in good health. Some libraries in this study had Jurkat cell RNA spiked in.

This clonotype was picked up many times. This chain joins TRBV30 and TRBJ2-7, with D perhaps given as TRBD1 or TRBD2 (5 bases each). V was cut by 4 bases and J by 4 bases, with 8 bases left in between. Germline V gene sequence: CDR1 GTSNPN, CDR2 SVGIG (reference sequence). This CDR3 spans 11 amino acids. CDR3 sequence: CAWIGTYEQYF. CDR3 nucleotides: TGTGCCTGGATCGGGACGTACGAGCAGTACTTC. The whole variable domain, remainder taken from reference TRBV30 and TRBJ2-7, is SQTIHQWPATLVQPVGSPLSLECTVEGTSNPNLYWYRQAAGRGLQLLFYSVGIGQISSEVPQNLSASRPQDRQFILSSKKLLLSDSGFYLCAWIGTYEQYFGPGTRLTVT.

This clonotype was counted a few times. One base away lies a much larger clone, so this may be a sequencing read error. The chain combines TRBV12-1 with TRBJ2-7; TRBD1, the table's D call, lacks a check against the DNA. TRBV12-1 is shown as a pseudogene. This CDR3 region has 12 residues. As DNA, the CDR3 is TGTGCCAGCAGCCCCGAGGGGTACGAGCAGTACTTC. Its protein is CASSPEGYEQYF.